Included here is one TCR beta chain sequence, with context. Its cognate antigen is unknown. These data are taken from a study of vaccination effects on CD4 cells after COVID-19. About the study: As their vaccination, participants received two doses of either BNT162b2 or mRNA-1273. The study, taken as a whole, reports: Researchers reported few convalescent patients and no early post-infection timepoints in the study.

The CDR3 is made up of 13 amino acids. The V segment lost 4 bases and the J segment 6 bases; nucleotides outside the gene matches: 5. The germline V gene encodes CDR1 MGHRA and CDR2 YSYEKL. The assay was immunoSEQ multiplex PCR, and TCRdb's table has in-frame clones only and misses some. The sample carries 40,000 or so clones, 60% to 75% recorded once. Expansion of antigen-specific CD4+ T cells with viral peptide pools was carried out by the ViraFEST assay before sequencing. When less than 12 days of culture had elapsed, CD4+ T cells were isolated. This individual tested PCR-positive for SARS-CoV-2 infection between March and December 2020. Culturing of 2 million to 2.5 million PBMC per well took place with roughly 10 IU/ml IL-2 and approximately 9.1 ug/ml peptides.

V gene TRBV4-1 combines with J gene TRBJ1-2; the match to TRBD1 covers 7 bases. The clonotype comes from a human donor who had a prior SARS-CoV-2 infection. The sample consisted of CD4+ T cells from PBMCs cultured with a peptide pool, taken before COVID-19 vaccination. CDR3 sequence: CASSRSGGNGYTF. CDR3 DNA: TGCGCCAGCAGCCGCTCAGGGGGAAATGGCTACACCTTC.